This passage covers 10 T cell receptor beta chains from one sample sequenced in a study of siplizumab effects on memory and regulatory T cells. TCRdb's table, derived via immunoSEQ multiplex PCR, lists solely in-frame clones and lacks some. The profile shows some 110,000 clones, nearly 95% of them singletons. The sample comprised Tregs sorted from blood. All receptors derive from a human donor in good health.

This clone appeared a single time. The rearrangement joins TRBV30 to TRBJ2-2, with TRBD1 identical over 11 bases. The ends lost 5 bases at V and 4 bases at J; junction bases unmatched: 6. The germline gives CDR1 GTSNPN, CDR2 SVGIG (reference sequence). The CDR3 has 15 amino acids. The CDR3 is CAWETGTGGTGELFF. DNA of the CDR3: TGTGCCTGGGAAACCGGGACAGGGGGCACCGGGGAGCTGTTTTTT.

As DNA, the CDR3 is TGTGCCAGCTCAAAGACAGGGGTGGATGGCTACACCTTC. Translating gives CASSKTGVDGYTF. The chain has TRBV18 and TRBJ1-2, with TRBD1 matching 8 bases. The CDR3 covers 13 residues. The germline CDR1 and CDR2 sequences are KGHSH and LQKENI. V shed 5 bases, J shed 6 bases, and the junction held 5 bases outside the gene matches.

The CDR3 here is CASSLVAGLTDTQYF. As DNA, the CDR3 is TGCGCCAGCAGCTTGGTGGCAGGCCTCACAGATACGCAGTATTTT. V is TRBV5-1 and J is TRBJ2-3, with D uncertain. CDR1 is SGHRS, CDR2 YFSETQ, per germline. V dropped 0 bases and J dropped 2 bases, with 10 bases sitting between them. The CDR3 runs to 15 residues.

The chain has TRBV2 and TRBJ2-2; 12 bases are shared with TRBD2. Germline CDR1 SNHLY, CDR2 FYNNEI. This CDR3 is built from 16 residues. V lost 5 bases and J lost 4; bases outside the gene matches: 5. The CDR3 coding sequence is TGTGCCAGCAGTCCTAGCGGGAGGGCCGGCACCGGGGAGCTGTTTTTT. The encoded protein is CASSPSGRAGTGELFF.

A few counts support this clone. This chain uses TRBV4-2 with TRBJ2-2; D ambiguous. This CDR3 contains 16 residues. V lost 1 base and J 4 bases, leaving 13 bases between the germline ends. CDR1 is LGHNA and CDR2 is YNFKEQ in the germline V gene. CDR3 in DNA: TGTGCCAGCAGCCAAGTTCAAGGGCCTGGCACCGGGGAGCTGTTTTTT. It yields the protein CASSQVQGPGTGELFF.

The genes are TRBV5-1 and TRBJ1-2; maybe TRBD1 (6 bases). CDR1 and CDR2 (germline): SGHRS, YFSETQ. This CDR3 is built from 14 residues. V lost 5 bases to trimming and J lost 0 bases, with 11 bases between them. CDR3 residues: CASRSGQTNYGYTF. CDR3 in DNA: TGCGCCAGCAGATCCGGACAGACTAACTATGGCTACACCTTC.

The genes are TRBV2 and TRBJ2-1, with D possibly matching TRBD2 (6 bases). The CDR3 has 14 residues. Trimming stripped 2 bases from V and 15 bases from J, with 20 bases between. The germline V gene encodes CDR1 SNHLY and CDR2 FYNNEI. CDR3 DNA sequence: TGTGCCAGCAGTGAACCTAGACTAGTCAATATTGCGTTCTTC. Amino acids: CASSEPRLVNIAFF.

This chain uses TRBV5-1 with TRBJ2-5; TRBD1 or TRBD2 may be the D gene (5 bases each). The CDR3 has 17 amino acids. The germline gives CDR1 SGHRS, CDR2 YFSETQ. Trimming took off 7 bases at V and 0 bases at J, with 22 bases between the two ends. CDR3 amino acids: CASRRFTGARYQETQYF. The CDR3 nucleotides read TGCGCCAGCCGCCGCTTTACCGGGGCGAGGTACCAAGAGACCCAGTACTTC. Supplemented by reference TRBV5-1 and TRBJ2-5, the full variable domain reads KAGVTQTPRYLIKTRGQQVTLSCSPISGHRSVSWYQQTPGQGLQFLFEYFSETQRNKGNFPGRFSGRQFSNSRSEMNVSTLELGDSALYLCASRRFTGARYQETQYFGPGTRLLVL.

With regard to this clone: At one end the junction does not follow the germline gene, possibly because of a read error. The chain couples TRBV29-1 to TRBJ2-7, with TRBD2 identical over 7 bases. The CDR3 length is 11 residues. Germline CDR1 SQVTM, CDR2 ANQGSEA. The CDR3 bases are TGCAGCGTTGAAGACCAGTCAGGGAGGGACTTC. Translation: CSVEDQSGRDF.

Comment on this clone: One junction end disagrees with the germline gene, perhaps due to a read error. The genes are TRBV7-9 and TRBJ2-2, with D tentatively TRBD2 (6 bases). The CDR3 runs to 15 residues. CDR1 is SEHNR, CDR2 FQNEAQ, per germline (reference sequence). CDR3 in amino acids: CASRLAASNTGELFF. The CDR3 DNA is TGTGCCAGCAGATTAGCGGCATCGAACACCGGGGAGCTGTTTTTT. The complete variable domain, with remaining parts taken from reference TRBV7-9 and TRBJ2-2, reads DTGVSQNPRHKITKRGQNVTFRCDPISEHNRLYWYRQTLGQGPEFLTYFQNEAQLEKSRLLSDRFSAERPKGSFSTLEIQRTEQGDSAMYLCASRLAASNTGELFFGEGSRLTVL.